The 22 T cell receptor beta chains listed next were all sequenced from one sample in a study of shared clonotypes between healthy human individuals. Profiling relied on immunoSEQ multiplex PCR, and the TCRdb table lists in-frame clones only, not all of them. The table has nearly 2 million clones, about 95% seen once; the top ten hold around 1.2%. Cells designated naive CD8 were CD45RO-negative and were positively selected for CCR7, with terminally differentiated effector memory CD45RA+ cells excluded. The sample comprised naive CD8+ T cells sorted from blood. Every receptor here comes from a man aged 18-30 years in good health.

The rearrangement joins TRBV13 to TRBJ2-5; 9 bases line up with TRBD2. The ends lost 6 bases at V and 4 bases at J; junction bases unmatched: 6. Germline-derived CDR1 and CDR2 are PRHDT and FYEKMQ (reference sequence). The CDR3 extends over 14 amino acids. The CDR3 sequence: CASSSGREGETQYF. For the CDR3, the DNA is TGTGCCAGCAGTTCAGGGCGGGAGGGAGAGACCCAGTACTTC.

The chain is built from TRBV4-1 and TRBJ2-1; 7 bases are a match to TRBD2. The CDR3 has 12 amino acids. Germline V CDR1 and CDR2: MGHRA, YSYEKL. The V gene end was trimmed by 5 bases and the J gene end by 8 bases; junction bases not matched to a gene: 3. The CDR3 loop reads CASSTTSYEQFF. CDR3 in DNA: TGCGCCAGCAGCACGACTAGCTATGAGCAGTTCTTC.

The V and J genes are TRBV28 and TRBJ1-5; no definite D call. Trimming removed 5 bases from V and 4 bases from J, with 9 bases in between. This CDR3 is 13 amino acids long. Germline lookup yields CDR1 MDHEN and CDR2 SYDVKM. The CDR3, as DNA: TGTGCCAGCAGTAATGATATGAATCAGCCCCAGCATTTT. Its protein is CASSNDMNQPQHF. The whole variable domain, filled in from reference TRBV28 and TRBJ1-5, reads DVKVTQSSRYLVKRTGEKVFLECVQDMDHENMFWYRQDPGLGLRLIYFSYDVKMKEKGDIPEGYSVSREKKERFSLILESASTNQTSMYLCASSNDMNQPQHFGDGTRLSIL.

The chain carries TRBV27 and TRBJ2-3; 11 bases align to TRBD1. Losses at the gene ends were 7 bases for V and 4 bases for J; bases not matched to a gene: 7. This CDR3 comprises 15 residues. Germline CDR1 reads MNHEY; CDR2 reads SMNVEV (reference sequence). The DNA of the CDR3 is TGTGCCAGCAAACCCGGGACAGGGGGATCAGATACGCAGTATTTT. It encodes CASKPGTGGSDTQYF.

V and J are TRBV7-9 and TRBJ2-7; 9 nucleotides line up with TRBD1. The CDR3 consists of 13 residues. After removal of 5 bases from V and 6 bases from J, the junction contained 5 bases not matched to a gene. Germline V gene sequence: CDR1 SEHNR, CDR2 FQNEAQ (reference sequence). The CDR3 DNA reads TGTGCCAGCAGCCCTACAGGGGGCAGCGAGCAGTACTTC. Its protein is CASSPTGGSEQYF.

The chain joins TRBV6-5 to TRBJ2-3; D unclear. V lost 8 bases to trimming and J lost 4 bases, with 13 bases between them. The CDR3 length is 13 residues. CDR1 and CDR2 (germline): MNHEY, SVGAGI. The CDR3 DNA follows: TGTGCCAGCGGGGTAGCTTGGGCAGATACGCAGTATTTT. Amino acids: CASGVAWADTQYF.

Regarding this clone: Within the sample, other DNA sequences also encode this same CDR3. The CDR3 sequence: CASSSGQGQETQYF. Written as DNA, the CDR3 is TGTGCCAGCAGCTCCGGACAGGGGCAAGAGACCCAGTACTTC. V is TRBV7-9 and J is TRBJ2-5; the match to TRBD1 covers 9 bases. Trimming removed 4 bases from V and 2 bases from J; junction bases left unmatched: 2. CDR3 length: 14 amino acids. The germline gives CDR1 SEHNR, CDR2 FQNEAQ (reference sequence).

The J gene is TRBJ2-1, the V gene TRBV9; TRBD2 aligns across 14 bases. CDR3 length: 20 amino acids. CDR1 is SGDLS and CDR2 is YYNGEE in the germline V gene. With V trimmed by 4 bases and J by 4 bases, 16 bases remained unmatched. CDR3 nucleotides: TGTGCCAGCAGCCCATTAGGGGGACTAGCGGGAGTTAGGGTGTACAATGAGCAGTTCTTC. It is translated as CASSPLGGLAGVRVYNEQFF.

The rearrangement uses TRBV10-3 and TRBJ2-2, with no clear D. The CDR3 contains 14 residues. Germline CDR1 ENHRY, CDR2 SYGVKD. The ends were cut back, 5 bases at V and 8 bases at J, with 15 bases in the middle. CDR3 bases: TGTGCCATCAGTCCTACGACCGACGCGGGGGAGCTGTTTTTT. Its protein is CAISPTTDAGELFF.

This clone was recorded only once. The chain couples TRBV11-2 to TRBJ2-1; tentatively, D is TRBD2 (7 bases). Trimming cost V 4 bases and J 0 bases, with 10 bases left between them. CDR3 length: 15 amino acids. CDR1 is SGHAT and CDR2 is FQNNGV in the germline V gene. In DNA, the CDR3 is TGTGCCAGCAGCTCAAGGGGGGGCTCCTACAATGAGCAGTTCTTC. It specifies CASSSRGGSYNEQFF.

The chain recombines TRBV15 with TRBJ1-1, with D unclear. With 0 bases removed from V and 1 base from J, the gap between germline ends came to 6 bases. The CDR3 totals 14 residues. Germline loops: CDR1 LNHNV, CDR2 YYDKDF (reference sequence). The DNA for the CDR3 is TGTGCCACCAGCAGAGATCTGGGGAACACTGAAGCTTTCTTT. Encoded protein: CATSRDLGNTEAFF.

This clone appeared once. This chain connects TRBV30 to TRBJ1-1; no firm D call. The CDR3 is 14 residues long. Germline V CDR1 and CDR2: GTSNPN, SVGIG (reference sequence). Trimming shortened V by 5 bases and J by 0 bases, and 13 bases separated the two germline ends. The CDR3 region is CAWAGWGMNTEAFF. In DNA, the CDR3 is TGTGCCTGGGCGGGTTGGGGTATGAACACTGAAGCTTTCTTT.

The chain recombines TRBV7-8 with TRBJ2-1; TRBD2 aligns across 11 bases. CDR3 length equals 16 residues. J gave up 8 bases and V 1 base, and 7 bases lay outside the gene matches. Germline loops: CDR1 SGHVS, CDR2 FQNEAQ. The CDR3 protein is CASSLELAGGIDEQFF. The CDR3 DNA follows: TGTGCCAGCAGCTTAGAATTAGCGGGAGGGATCGATGAGCAGTTCTTC.

V gene TRBV9 combines with J gene TRBJ2-7, with 12 bases identical to TRBD2. Germline CDR1 is SGDLS and CDR2 is YYNGEE. The V and J ends lost 3 bases and 3 bases, in that order; junction bases with no gene match: 7. The CDR3 consists of 16 residues. The CDR3 nucleotides read TGTGCCAGCAGCGCCTTCGGGACTAGCGGGTTCTACGAGCAGTACTTC. Its translation is CASSAFGTSGFYEQYF.

This rearrangement joins TRBV7-8 to TRBJ1-3; D gene ambiguous. Trimming removed 3 bases at V and 8 bases at J, with 20 bases between. Germline V gene sequence: CDR1 SGHVS, CDR2 FQNEAQ. The CDR3 sequence is 16 residues long. CDR3: CASSLETVLSLDTIYF. The CDR3 DNA is TGTGCCAGCAGCTTGGAAACGGTTTTGAGTCTTGACACCATATATTTT.

J is TRBJ1-1 and V is TRBV9; D possibly corresponds to TRBD1 (6 bases). Germline assignment: CDR1 SGDLS and CDR2 YYNGEE. Trimming removed 4 bases at V and 6 bases at J, with 13 bases between. The CDR3 spans 13 residues. CDR3 loop: CASSHTGSSEAFF. DNA for the CDR3: TGTGCCAGCAGCCATACAGGGTCGTCTGAAGCTTTCTTT.

This chain links TRBV28 with TRBJ2-5; D is perhaps TRBD1 or TRBD2 (5 bases each). V shed 1 base and J shed 2 bases, with 14 bases lying between them. Germline V gives CDR1 MDHEN, CDR2 SYDVKM. The CDR3 totals 16 residues. The CDR3 reads CASSLSVGEGQETQYF. CDR3 bases: TGTGCCAGCAGTTTATCGGTGGGAGAGGGGCAAGAGACCCAGTACTTC.

V usage is TRBV27 and J usage is TRBJ1-2; TRBD1 aligns across 10 bases. The CDR3 contains 17 residues. The trim removed 2 bases at V and 3 bases at J, leaving 9 bases unmatched. CDR1 and CDR2 (germline): MNHEY, SMNVEV (reference sequence). CDR3 sequence reads: CASSLGTGVAGDYGYTF. CDR3 DNA: TGTGCCAGCAGTTTAGGGACAGGGGTAGCGGGAGACTATGGCTACACCTTC.

The DNA of the CDR3 is TGTGCCAGCAGTGAGATGCCGGACAACTCCTACAATGAGCAGTTCTTC. Protein sequence: CASSEMPDNSYNEQFF. This sequence joins TRBV2 and TRBJ2-1, with a tentative D call TRBD1 (5 bases). The germline V and J ends were trimmed by 3 bases and 0 bases, with 12 bases remaining between them. This CDR3 has 16 residues. Germline V gives CDR1 SNHLY, CDR2 FYNNEI.

The rearrangement uses TRBV19 and TRBJ1-5; D is uncertain. The CDR3 is 14 residues long. V dropped 3 bases and J dropped 4 bases, with 10 bases sitting between them. The germline V gene encodes CDR1 LNHDA and CDR2 SQIVND (reference sequence). This CDR3 reads CASSIGTENQPQHF. The CDR3 nucleotides read TGTGCCAGTAGTATCGGCACAGAAAATCAGCCCCAGCATTTT.

The chain has TRBV11-2 and TRBJ2-5; 11 bases map to TRBD2. The junction had 7 bases not matched to a gene; V was cut back by 7 bases and J by 0 bases. This CDR3 has 16 residues. Germline V gives CDR1 SGHAT, CDR2 FQNNGV. The CDR3 loop reads CASTSGGPSYQETQYF. DNA of the CDR3: TGTGCCAGCACTAGCGGGGGGCCCTCGTACCAAGAGACCCAGTACTTC.

The rearrangement links TRBV9 to TRBJ1-5, with D unresolved. The CDR3 is 15 amino acids. The V end lost 3 bases, the J end lost 3 bases, and 13 bases lay between the germline ends. Per the germline V gene, CDR1 is SGDLS and CDR2 is YYNGEE. The CDR3 DNA is TGTGCCAGCAGCGCGGACGGTACCTTCAATCAGCCCCAGCATTTT. This encodes CASSADGTFNQPQHF. Looking up the rest from reference TRBV9 and TRBJ1-5 gives the full variable domain: DSGVTQTPKHLITATGQRVTLRCSPRSGDLSVYWYQQSLDQGLQFLIQYYNGEERAKGNILERFSAQQFPDLHSELNLSSLELGDSALYFCASSADGTFNQPQHFGDGTRLSIL.